The text below deals with one TCR beta chain. Its antigen is as yet unknown. Whole blood without T cell sorting served as the source of isolated total RNA. The template switching step added UMIs that contained a 6-nucleotide sample barcode. TCRdb reanalyzed the 5' RACE reads and collapses them to one entry per CDR3 protein, without DNA. The sample has 200,000 to 250,000 distinct CDR3 sequences. The CDR3 covers 17 residues. Germline V gene sequence: CDR1 MNHNS, CDR2 SASEGT. This record comes from a study of monozygotic twins with inflammatory bowel disease. Notes on the study in general: For IBD patients, clonotypes shared with others were fewer than for healthy twins, especially with disease activity. IBD patients carried less diverse TCRbeta repertoires (inverse Simpson) than healthy co-twins.

The rearrangement joins TRBV6-1 to TRBJ2-3; the TRBD1 assignment by TCRdb is unverifiable without DNA. Sequences were obtained from blood. The source of this sequence is a human donor with ulcerative colitis or Crohn's disease, or a healthy co-twin of an affected twin (not recorded which). The CDR3: CASFSGQGRSGTDTQYF.